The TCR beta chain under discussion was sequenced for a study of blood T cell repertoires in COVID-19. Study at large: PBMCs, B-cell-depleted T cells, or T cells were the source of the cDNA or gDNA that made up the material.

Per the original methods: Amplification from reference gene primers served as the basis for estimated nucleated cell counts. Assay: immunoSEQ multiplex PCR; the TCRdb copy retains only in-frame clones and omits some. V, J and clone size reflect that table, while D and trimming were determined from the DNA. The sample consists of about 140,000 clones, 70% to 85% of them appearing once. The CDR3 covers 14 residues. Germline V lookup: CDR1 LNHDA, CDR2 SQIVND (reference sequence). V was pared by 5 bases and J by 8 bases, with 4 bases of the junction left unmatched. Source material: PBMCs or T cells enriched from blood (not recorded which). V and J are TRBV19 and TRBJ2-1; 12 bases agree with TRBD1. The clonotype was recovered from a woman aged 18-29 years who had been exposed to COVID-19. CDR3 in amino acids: CASSPGQGAHEQFF. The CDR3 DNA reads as TGTGCCAGTAGTCCGGGACAGGGGGCCCATGAGCAGTTCTTC. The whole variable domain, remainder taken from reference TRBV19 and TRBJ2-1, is DGGITQSPKYLFRKEGQNVTLSCEQNLNHDAMYWYRQDPGQGLRLIYYSQIVNDFQKGDIAEGYSVSREKKESFPLTVTSAQKNPTAFYLCASSPGQGAHEQFFGPGTRLTVL.